The rows below give T cell receptor beta chains drawn from one sample of a study of blood T cells in healthy people across ages. TCRdb redid the calling of the 5' RACE reads with MiXCR, one entry per CDR3 protein. Of around 1,500,000 distinct CDR3 sequences in the sample, approximately 40% were seen once. The sample taken for sequencing was blood. These receptors all come from a woman younger than 30 in good health. The conserved cysteine and the conserved F or W are not part of the CDR3 here.

v_gene: TRBV5-1
j_gene: TRBJ2-1
CDR3aa: ASSPDISYNEQF

v_gene: TRBV10-3
j_gene: TRBJ2-7
CDR3aa: AISVSGQGISYEQY

v_gene: TRBV29-1
j_gene: TRBJ2-1
CDR3aa: SVKLPLAGSSYEQF

v_gene: TRBV12-3/TRBV12-4
j_gene: TRBJ2-4
CDR3aa: ASSLGAGGDIQY

v_gene: TRBV2
j_gene: TRBJ2-7
CDR3aa: ASIHREASYNEQY

v_gene: TRBV6-5
j_gene: TRBJ2-3
CDR3aa: TSSYSGARPDTQY

v_gene: TRBV28
j_gene: TRBJ2-7
CDR3aa: ASSLWSGTGTNSYEQY

v_gene: TRBV12-3/TRBV12-4
j_gene: TRBJ1-1
CDR3aa: ASRIHTEAF

v_gene: TRBV15
j_gene: NA
CDR3aa: ATTSGLSYNEQY

v_gene: TRBV29-1
j_gene: TRBJ2-4
CDR3aa: SVGSGGLAKNIQY

v_gene: TRBV12-3/TRBV12-4
j_gene: TRBJ1-1
CDR3aa: ASRSDRRNEAF

v_gene: TRBV28
j_gene: TRBJ2-5
CDR3aa: ASSSPGQGAEEQY

v_gene: TRBV7-2
j_gene: TRBJ2-1
CDR3aa: ASSLVLAGARDEQF

v_gene: TRBV6-1
j_gene: TRBJ1-2
CDR3aa: ASSEYPLDLYGYT

v_gene: TRBV4-1
j_gene: TRBJ2-5
CDR3aa: ASSDPSSGHYNEQY

v_gene: TRBV3-1
j_gene: NA
CDR3aa: ASSQGRSGEQY

v_gene: TRBV6-1
j_gene: TRBJ1-2
CDR3aa: ASSVGQPNYGYT

v_gene: TRBV29-1
j_gene: TRBJ2-1
CDR3aa: SAVRTSGRVGDEQF

v_gene: TRBV7-2
j_gene: TRBJ1-2
CDR3aa: ASSFDGNYGYT

v_gene: TRBV5-1
j_gene: TRBJ1-2
CDR3aa: ASSQGDRANYGYT

v_gene: TRBV5-1
j_gene: TRBJ2-1
CDR3aa: ASSYRRERDNEQF

v_gene: TRBV7-9
j_gene: TRBJ2-7
CDR3aa: ASSSKTGKY

v_gene: TRBV3-1
j_gene: TRBJ2-7
CDR3aa: ASSQDLTGLALYLSYEQY

v_gene: TRBV9
j_gene: TRBJ2-2
CDR3aa: ASSVLLGTSGNTGELF

v_gene: TRBV7-2
j_gene: TRBJ2-1
CDR3aa: ASSLAGVAGGSGYNERY

v_gene: TRBV7-6
j_gene: TRBJ2-3
CDR3aa: ASSLDPVTDTQY

v_gene: TRBV11-2
j_gene: NA
CDR3aa: ASSLDTGTSSEQY

v_gene: TRBV10-3
j_gene: TRBJ2-2
CDR3aa: AISPTGSNGELF

v_gene: TRBV18
j_gene: TRBJ2-4
CDR3aa: ASSPYGGNIQY

v_gene: TRBV2
j_gene: TRBJ2-5
CDR3aa: AGILLAGGETQY

v_gene: TRBV12-3/TRBV12-4
j_gene: TRBJ1-5
CDR3aa: ASSPPGQGIISNQPQH

v_gene: TRBV6-1
j_gene: TRBJ2-3
CDR3aa: ASRTDLTDTQY

v_gene: TRBV20-1
j_gene: TRBJ2-7
CDR3aa: SAFPDSSGSYEQY

v_gene: TRBV2
j_gene: TRBJ1-5
CDR3aa: ASSEGAGFGQPQH

v_gene: TRBV4-1
j_gene: TRBJ2-1
CDR3aa: ASSYSGRADYEQF

v_gene: TRBV25-1
j_gene: TRBJ1-2
CDR3aa: ASSVDIYGYT

v_gene: TRBV10-3
j_gene: TRBJ2-7
CDR3aa: AIAGSGGINEQY

v_gene: TRBV9
j_gene: TRBJ2-2
CDR3aa: ASRFGGPNTGELF

v_gene: TRBV12-5
j_gene: TRBJ2-1
CDR3aa: ASGLVGVRASSYNEQF

v_gene: TRBV13
j_gene: TRBJ2-1
CDR3aa: ASSLGRLAGGNNEQF

v_gene: TRBV29-1
j_gene: TRBJ1-2
CDR3aa: SVEHLNYGYT

v_gene: TRBV5-1
j_gene: TRBJ2-7
CDR3aa: ASSFMKIAGEHEQY

v_gene: TRBV27
j_gene: TRBJ1-4
CDR3aa: ASSLSPGQGLSNEKLF

v_gene: TRBV4-2
j_gene: TRBJ2-2
CDR3aa: ASSHSGMNTGELF

v_gene: TRBV20-1
j_gene: TRBJ1-2
CDR3aa: SALGQGKATNYGYT

v_gene: TRBV5-1
j_gene: TRBJ2-2
CDR3aa: ASSLRAYPPAGAGELF

v_gene: TRBV20-1
j_gene: TRBJ1-1
CDR3aa: SAREQEDTEAF

v_gene: TRBV6-5
j_gene: TRBJ1-4
CDR3aa: ASSNGQGATNEKLF